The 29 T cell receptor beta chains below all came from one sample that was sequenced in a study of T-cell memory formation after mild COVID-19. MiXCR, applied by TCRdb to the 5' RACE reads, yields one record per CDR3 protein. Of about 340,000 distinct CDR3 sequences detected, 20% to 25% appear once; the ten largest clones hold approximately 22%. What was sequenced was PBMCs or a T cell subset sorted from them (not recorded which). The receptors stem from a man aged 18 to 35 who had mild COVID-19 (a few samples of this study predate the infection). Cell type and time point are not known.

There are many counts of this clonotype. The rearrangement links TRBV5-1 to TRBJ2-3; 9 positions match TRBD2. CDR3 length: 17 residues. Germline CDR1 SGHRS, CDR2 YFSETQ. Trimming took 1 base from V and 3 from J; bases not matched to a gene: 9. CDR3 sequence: CASSLTASGEPTDTQYF. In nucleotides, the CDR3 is TGCGCCAGCAGCTTGACTGCTAGCGGGGAACCAACAGATACGCAGTATTTT.

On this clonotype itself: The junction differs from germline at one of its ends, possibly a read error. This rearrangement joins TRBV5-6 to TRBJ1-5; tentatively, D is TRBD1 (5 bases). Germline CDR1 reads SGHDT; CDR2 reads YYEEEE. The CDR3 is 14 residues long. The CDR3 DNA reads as TGTGCCAGCACCAATAGGGACTCCCATCAGCCCAAGCATTTT. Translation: CASTNRDSHQPKHF.

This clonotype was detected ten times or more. The CDR3 bases are TGTGCCAGCAGTTTAAGCTCTGTTAATGAGCAGTTCTTC. Amino acids: CASSLSSVNEQFF. This chain links TRBV12-3 or TRBV12-4 with TRBJ2-1; D gene ambiguous. This CDR3 has 13 residues. The V end lost 2 bases, the J end lost 7 bases, and 9 bases lay between the germline ends.

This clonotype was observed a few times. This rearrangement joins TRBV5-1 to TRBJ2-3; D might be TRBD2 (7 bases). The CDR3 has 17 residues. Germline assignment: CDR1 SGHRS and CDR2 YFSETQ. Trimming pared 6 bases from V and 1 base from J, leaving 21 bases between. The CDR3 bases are TGCGCCAGCAACCCGACCCCGGGGGGCCCTGGCACAGATACGCAGTATTTT. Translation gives CASNPTPGGPGTDTQYF.

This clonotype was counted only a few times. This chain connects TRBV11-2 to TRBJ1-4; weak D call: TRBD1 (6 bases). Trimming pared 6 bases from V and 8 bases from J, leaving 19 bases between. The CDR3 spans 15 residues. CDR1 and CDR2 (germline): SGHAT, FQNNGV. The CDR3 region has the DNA TGTGCCAGCAGTCCTAACGGGGGCGTATGGGAAAAACTGTTTTTT. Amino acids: CASSPNGGVWEKLFF.

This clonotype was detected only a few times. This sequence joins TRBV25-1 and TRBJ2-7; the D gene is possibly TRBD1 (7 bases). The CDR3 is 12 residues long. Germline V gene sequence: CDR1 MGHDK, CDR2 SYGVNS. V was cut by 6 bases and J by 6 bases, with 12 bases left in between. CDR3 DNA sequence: TGTGCCAGCAGAGGAGGGGGCTGCGAGCAGTACGTC. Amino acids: CASRGGGCEQYV.

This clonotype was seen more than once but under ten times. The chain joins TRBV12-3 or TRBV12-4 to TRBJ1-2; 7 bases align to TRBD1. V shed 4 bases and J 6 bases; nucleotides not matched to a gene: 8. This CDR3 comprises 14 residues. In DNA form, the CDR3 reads TGTGCCAGCAGTTACTGGGACAGAGAGAATGGCTACACCTTC. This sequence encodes CASSYWDRENGYTF.

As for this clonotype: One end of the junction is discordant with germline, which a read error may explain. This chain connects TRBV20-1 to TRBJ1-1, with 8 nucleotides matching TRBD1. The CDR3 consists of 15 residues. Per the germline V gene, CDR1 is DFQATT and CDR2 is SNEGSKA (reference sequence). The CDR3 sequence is CSARIRGRGGTEALF. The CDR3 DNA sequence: TGCAGTGCTAGAATCAGGGGGCGCGGAGGGACTGAAGCTTTATTT.

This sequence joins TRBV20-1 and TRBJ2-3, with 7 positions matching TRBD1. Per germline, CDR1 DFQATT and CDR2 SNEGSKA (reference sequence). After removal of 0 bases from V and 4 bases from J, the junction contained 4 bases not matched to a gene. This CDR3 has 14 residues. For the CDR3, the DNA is TGCAGTGCTAGAGACAGGGGGTTCTCAGATACGCAGTATTTT. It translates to CSARDRGFSDTQYF.

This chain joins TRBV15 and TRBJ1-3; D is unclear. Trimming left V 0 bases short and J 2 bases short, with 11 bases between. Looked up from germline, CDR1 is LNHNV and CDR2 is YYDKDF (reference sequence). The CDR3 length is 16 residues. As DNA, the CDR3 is TGTGCCACCAGCAGAGAGCCACCGTGGGCTGGAAACACCATATATTTT. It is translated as CATSREPPWAGNTIYF.

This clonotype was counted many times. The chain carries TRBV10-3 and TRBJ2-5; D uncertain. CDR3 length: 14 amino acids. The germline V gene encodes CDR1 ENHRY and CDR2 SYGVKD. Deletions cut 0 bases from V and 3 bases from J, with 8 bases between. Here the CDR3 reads CAISESLGKETQYF. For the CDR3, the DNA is TGTGCCATCAGTGAGTCGCTGGGAAAAGAGACCCAGTACTTC.

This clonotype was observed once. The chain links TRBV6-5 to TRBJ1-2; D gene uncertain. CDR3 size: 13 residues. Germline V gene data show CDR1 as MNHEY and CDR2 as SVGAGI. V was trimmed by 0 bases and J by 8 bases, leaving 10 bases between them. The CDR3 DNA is TGTGCCAGCAGTTACTCTTGGGTGCAGGGCTACACCTTC. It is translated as CASSYSWVQGYTF.

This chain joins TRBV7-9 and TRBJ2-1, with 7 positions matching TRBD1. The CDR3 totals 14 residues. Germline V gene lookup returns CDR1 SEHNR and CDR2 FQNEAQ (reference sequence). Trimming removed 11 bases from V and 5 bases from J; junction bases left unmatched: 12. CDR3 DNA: TGTGCCGTCTCCCGGGACAGTATTCACAATGAGCAGTTCTTC. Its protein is CAVSRDSIHNEQFF.

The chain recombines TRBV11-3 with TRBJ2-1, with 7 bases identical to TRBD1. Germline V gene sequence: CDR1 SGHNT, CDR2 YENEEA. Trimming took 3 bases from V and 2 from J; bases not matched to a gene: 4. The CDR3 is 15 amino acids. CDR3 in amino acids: CASSFRQGPYNEQFF. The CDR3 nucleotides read TGTGCCAGCAGCTTCCGACAGGGCCCCTACAATGAGCAGTTCTTC.

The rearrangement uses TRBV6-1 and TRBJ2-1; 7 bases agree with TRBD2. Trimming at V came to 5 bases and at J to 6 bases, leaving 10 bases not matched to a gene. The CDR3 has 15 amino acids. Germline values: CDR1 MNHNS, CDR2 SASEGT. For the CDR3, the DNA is TGTGCCAGCAGTCGCCAGGAGCGGGGCTTCAATGAGCAGTTCTTC. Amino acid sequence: CASSRQERGFNEQFF.

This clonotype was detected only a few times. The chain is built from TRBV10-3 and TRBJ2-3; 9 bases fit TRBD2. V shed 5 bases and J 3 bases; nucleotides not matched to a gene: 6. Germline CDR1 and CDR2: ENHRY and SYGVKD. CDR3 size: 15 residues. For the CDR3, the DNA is TGTGCCATCAGTACCGCGGGGGGGCCGACAGATACGCAGTATTTT. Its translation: CAISTAGGPTDTQYF.

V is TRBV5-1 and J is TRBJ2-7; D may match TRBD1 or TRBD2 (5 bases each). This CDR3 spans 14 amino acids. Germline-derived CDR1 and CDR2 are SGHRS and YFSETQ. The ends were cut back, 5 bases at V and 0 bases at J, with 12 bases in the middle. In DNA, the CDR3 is TGCGCCAGCAGGCCTACCGGGACCTCCTACGAGCAGTACTTC. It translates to CASRPTGTSYEQYF.

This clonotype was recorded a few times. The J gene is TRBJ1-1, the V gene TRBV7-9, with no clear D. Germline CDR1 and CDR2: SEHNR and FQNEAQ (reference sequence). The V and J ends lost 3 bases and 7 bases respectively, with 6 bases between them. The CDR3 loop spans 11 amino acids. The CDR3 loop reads CASSFEVEAFF. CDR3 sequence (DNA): TGTGCCAGCAGCTTTGAGGTTGAAGCTTTCTTT.

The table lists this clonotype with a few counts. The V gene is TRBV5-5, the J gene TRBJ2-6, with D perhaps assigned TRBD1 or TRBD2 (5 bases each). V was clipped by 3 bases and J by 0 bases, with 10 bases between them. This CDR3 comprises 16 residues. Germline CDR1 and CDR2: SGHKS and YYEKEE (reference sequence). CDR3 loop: CASSSGTLSGANVLTF. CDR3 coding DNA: TGTGCCAGCAGCTCAGGGACCCTCTCTGGGGCCAACGTCCTGACTTTC.

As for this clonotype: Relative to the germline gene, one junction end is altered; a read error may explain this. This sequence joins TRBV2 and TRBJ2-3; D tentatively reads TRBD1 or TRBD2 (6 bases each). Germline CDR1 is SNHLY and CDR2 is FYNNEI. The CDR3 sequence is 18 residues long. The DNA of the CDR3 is TGTGCCAGCACTGAACACCTCGTCCGGGGGCGAGTCTCAGATACGCAGTATTTT. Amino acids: CASTEHLVRGRVSDTQYF.

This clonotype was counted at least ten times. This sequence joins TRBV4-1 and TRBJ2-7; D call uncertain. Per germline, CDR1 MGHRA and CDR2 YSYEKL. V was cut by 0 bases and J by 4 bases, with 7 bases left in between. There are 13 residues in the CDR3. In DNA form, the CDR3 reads TGCGCCAGCAGCCAAGACGGAGATTACGAGCAGTACTTC. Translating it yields CASSQDGDYEQYF.

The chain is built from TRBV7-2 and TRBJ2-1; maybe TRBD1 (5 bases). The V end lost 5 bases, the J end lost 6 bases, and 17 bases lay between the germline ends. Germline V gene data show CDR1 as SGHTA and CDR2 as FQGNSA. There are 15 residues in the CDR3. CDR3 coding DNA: TGTGCCAGCAGCATGGGGCCTCCACGGCCCAATGAGCAGTTCTTC. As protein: CASSMGPPRPNEQFF.

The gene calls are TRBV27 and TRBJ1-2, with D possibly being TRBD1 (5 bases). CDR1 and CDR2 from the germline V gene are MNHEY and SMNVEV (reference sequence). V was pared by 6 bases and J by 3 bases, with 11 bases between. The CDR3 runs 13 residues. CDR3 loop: CASRADRYYGYTF. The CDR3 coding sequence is TGTGCCAGCAGAGCAGACAGATACTATGGCTACACCTTC.

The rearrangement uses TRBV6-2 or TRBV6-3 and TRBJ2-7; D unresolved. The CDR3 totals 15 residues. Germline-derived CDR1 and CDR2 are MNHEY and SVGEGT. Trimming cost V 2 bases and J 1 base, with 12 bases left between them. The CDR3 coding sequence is TGTGCCAGCAGTTACCTTGGACCGATTTCCTACGAGCAGTACTTC. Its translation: CASSYLGPISYEQYF.

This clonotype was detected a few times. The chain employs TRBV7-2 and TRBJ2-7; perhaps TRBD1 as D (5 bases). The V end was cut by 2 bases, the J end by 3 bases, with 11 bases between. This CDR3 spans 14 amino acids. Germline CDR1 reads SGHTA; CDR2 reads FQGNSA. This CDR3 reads CASSLRGSVYEQYF. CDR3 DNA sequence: TGTGCCAGCAGCTTAAGGGGATCGGTCTACGAGCAGTACTTC.

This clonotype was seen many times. CDR3 in amino acids: CASSKSTDTQYF. The CDR3 nucleotides are TGTGCCAGCAGTAAAAGCACAGATACGCAGTATTTT. The rearrangement links TRBV12-3 or TRBV12-4 to TRBJ2-3; D unclear. With 5 bases removed from V and 0 bases from J, the gap between germline ends came to 3 bases. The CDR3 contains 12 residues.

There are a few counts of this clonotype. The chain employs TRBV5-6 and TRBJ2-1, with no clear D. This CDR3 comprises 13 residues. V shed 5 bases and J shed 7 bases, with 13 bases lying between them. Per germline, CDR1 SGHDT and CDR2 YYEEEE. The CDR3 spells CASRSPDFNEQFF. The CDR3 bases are TGTGCCAGCAGATCCCCGGATTTTAATGAGCAGTTCTTC.

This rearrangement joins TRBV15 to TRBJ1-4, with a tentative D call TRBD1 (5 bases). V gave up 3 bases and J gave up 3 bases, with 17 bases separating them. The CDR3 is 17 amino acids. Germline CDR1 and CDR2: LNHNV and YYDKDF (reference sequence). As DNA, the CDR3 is TGTGCCACCAGCAGGGGAACAGGCGGTTGGGCTAATGAAAAACTGTTTTTT. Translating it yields CATSRGTGGWANEKLFF.

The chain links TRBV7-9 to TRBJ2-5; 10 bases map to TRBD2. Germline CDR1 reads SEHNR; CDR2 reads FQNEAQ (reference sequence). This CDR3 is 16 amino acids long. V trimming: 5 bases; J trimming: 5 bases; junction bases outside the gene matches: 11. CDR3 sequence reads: CASSPKQAGGAETQYF. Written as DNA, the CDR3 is TGTGCCAGCAGCCCTAAGCAAGCGGGGGGGGCCGAGACCCAGTACTTC.